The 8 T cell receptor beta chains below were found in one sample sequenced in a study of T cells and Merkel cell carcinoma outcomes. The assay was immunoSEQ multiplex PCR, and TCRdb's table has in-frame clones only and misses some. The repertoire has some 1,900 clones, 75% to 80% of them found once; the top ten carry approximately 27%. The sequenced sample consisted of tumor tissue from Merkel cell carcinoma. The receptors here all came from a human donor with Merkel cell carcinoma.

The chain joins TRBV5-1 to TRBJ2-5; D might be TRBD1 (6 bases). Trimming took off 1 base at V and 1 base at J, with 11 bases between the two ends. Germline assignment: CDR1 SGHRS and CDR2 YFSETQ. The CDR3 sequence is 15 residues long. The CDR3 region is CASSLLTGLQETQYF. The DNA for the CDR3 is TGCGCCAGCAGCTTGCTAACAGGGCTCCAAGAGACCCAGTACTTC.

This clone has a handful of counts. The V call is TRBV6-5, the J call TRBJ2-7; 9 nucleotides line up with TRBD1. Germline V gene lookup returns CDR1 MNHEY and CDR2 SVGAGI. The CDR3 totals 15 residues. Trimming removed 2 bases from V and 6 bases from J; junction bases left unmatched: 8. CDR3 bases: TGTGCCAGCAGTTACCGGGCCAGACAGGGGGGCGAGCAGTACTTC. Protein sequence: CASSYRARQGGEQYF.

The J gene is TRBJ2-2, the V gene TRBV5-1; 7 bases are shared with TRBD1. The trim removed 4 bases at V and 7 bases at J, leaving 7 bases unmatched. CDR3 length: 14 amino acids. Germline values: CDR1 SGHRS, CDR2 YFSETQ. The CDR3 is CASSQQGPGGELFF. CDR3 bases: TGCGCCAGCAGCCAACAGGGGCCAGGCGGGGAGCTGTTTTTT.

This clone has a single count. CDR3 sequence (DNA): TGTGCCAGCAGTTATCGGCAATCTTCCCATGGCTACACCTTC. Its protein is CASSYRQSSHGYTF. The rearrangement links TRBV6-5 to TRBJ1-2, with unresolved D. V lost 3 bases and J 6 bases, leaving 14 bases between the germline ends. There are 14 residues in the CDR3. Looked up from germline, CDR1 is MNHEY and CDR2 is SVGAGI.

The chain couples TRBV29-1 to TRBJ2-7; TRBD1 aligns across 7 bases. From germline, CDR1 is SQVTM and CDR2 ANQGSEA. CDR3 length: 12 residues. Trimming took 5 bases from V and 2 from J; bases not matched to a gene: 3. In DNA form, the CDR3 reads TGCAGCGTTAACGACAGGGCCTACGAGCAGTACTTC. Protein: CSVNDRAYEQYF.

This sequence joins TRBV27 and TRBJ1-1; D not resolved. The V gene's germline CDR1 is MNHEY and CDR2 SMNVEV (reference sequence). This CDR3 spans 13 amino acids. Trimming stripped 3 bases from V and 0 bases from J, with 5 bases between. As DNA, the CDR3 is TGTGCCAGCAGTTTTGGTATGAACACTGAAGCTTTCTTT. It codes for CASSFGMNTEAFF.

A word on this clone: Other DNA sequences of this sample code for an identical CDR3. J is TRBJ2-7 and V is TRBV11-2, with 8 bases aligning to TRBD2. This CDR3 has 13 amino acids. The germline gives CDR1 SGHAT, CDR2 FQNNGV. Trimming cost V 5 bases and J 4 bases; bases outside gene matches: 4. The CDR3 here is CASSRPGGYEQYF. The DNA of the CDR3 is TGTGCCAGCAGCCGGCCGGGGGGGTACGAGCAGTACTTC.

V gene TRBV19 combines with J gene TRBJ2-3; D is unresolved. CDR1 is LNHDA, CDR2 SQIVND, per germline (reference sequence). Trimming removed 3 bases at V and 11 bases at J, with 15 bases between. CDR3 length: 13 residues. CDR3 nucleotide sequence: TGTGCCAGTAGTATTCGGCCCGGATTAAGGCAGTATTTT. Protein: CASSIRPGLRQYF. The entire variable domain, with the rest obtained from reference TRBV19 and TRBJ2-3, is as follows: DGGITQSPKYLFRKEGQNVTLSCEQNLNHDAMYWYRQDPGQGLRLIYYSQIVNDFQKGDIAEGYSVSREKKESFPLTVTSAQKNPTAFYLCASSIRPGLRQYFGPGTRLTVL.